This is a list of T cell receptor beta chains from one sample in a study of cytomegalovirus exposure and HLA in healthy donors. The method was immunoSEQ multiplex PCR; TCRdb's version includes in-frame clones alone and lacks a portion of them. Its table records 45,000 to 70,000 clones. Sequencing used PBMCs. The source is a woman in her forties or fifties in good health and CMV-seropositive. Both conserved end residues are part of each CDR3. The D gene is left open where the match is weak. Size is stated for part of the rows, as once, few or many counts, or as a class when the clone is expanded.

d_call,clone_size,v_call,j_call,cdr3_nt,cdr3_aa
NA,NA,TRBV18,TRBJ2-5,TGTGCCAGCTCACAGGGAAGGGGAGAGACCCAGTACTTC,CASSQGRGETQYF
NA,NA,TRBV2,TRBJ2-1,TGTGCCAGCAGTGAATGGGTCAGTGGGAGTTACAATGAGCAGTTCTTC,CASSEWVSGSYNEQFF
NA,NA,TRBV7-2,TRBJ1-2,TGTGCCAGCAGCCCACAGAACTATGGCTACACCTTC,CASSPQNYGYTF
NA,NA,TRBV27,TRBJ1-4,TGTGCCAGCAGTCTCAGGGAGGCTAATGAAAAACTGTTTTTT,CASSLREANEKLFF
TRBD1,NA,TRBV27,TRBJ1-2,TGTGCCAGCACCGACCGCCCAGGGGGCTATGGCTACACCTTC,CASTDRPGGYGYTF
TRBD1,NA,TRBV5-1,TRBJ1-2,TGCGCCAGCAGGTTATCCGACAGGGGGCTAGGCTACACCTTC,CASRLSDRGLGYTF
NA,NA,TRBV18,TRBJ1-1,TGTGCCAGCTCACCACCGACTCGGACACACACTGAAGCTTTCTTT,CASSPPTRTHTEAFF
NA,NA,TRBV27,TRBJ1-2,TGTGCCAGCAGTTCCGCAGGACTTTTGACTGATGGCTACACCTTC,CASSSAGLLTDGYTF
TRBD1,NA,TRBV18,TRBJ1-2,TGTGCCAGCTCACCAAGGCAGGGGGATGGCTACACCTTC,CASSPRQGDGYTF
NA,NA,TRBV19,TRBJ1-6,TGTGCCAGTAGTATTATCGCAGGGCCGAATTCACCCCTCCACTTT,CASSIIAGPNSPLHF
NA,NA,TRBV13,TRBJ1-6,TGTGCCAGCAGCGGAGGCAATTCACCCCTCCACTTT,CASSGGNSPLHF
NA,NA,TRBV6-5,TRBJ1-2,TGTGCCAGCAGTTACTCCCAGATTTCCTATGGCTACACCTTC,CASSYSQISYGYTF
NA,NA,TRBV6-5,TRBJ2-4,TGTGCCAGCAGCCCGCGCGGGGCGGCCAGCATTCAGTACTTC,CASSPRGAASIQYF
NA,NA,TRBV30,TRBJ2-7,TGTGCCTCGACAGGAGACGCCTCCTACGAGCAGTACTTC,CASTGDASYEQYF
NA,NA,TRBV6-1,TRBJ1-6,TGTGCCAGCAGTGAACAGGTTAATTCACCCCTCCACTTT,CASSEQVNSPLHF
NA,NA,TRBV6-1,TRBJ1-3,TGTGCCAGCAGTGACATACAGGGTTTGGCAGGAAACACCATATATTTT,CASSDIQGLAGNTIYF
NA,NA,TRBV18,TRBJ1-1,TGTGCCAGCTCCCTCAGGGGACAGAACACTGAAGCTTTCTTT,CASSLRGQNTEAFF
NA,NA,TRBV30,TRBJ2-7,TGTGCCTGGAGTAGACAGGCCTACGAGCAGTACTTC,CAWSRQAYEQYF
NA,NA,TRBV4-1,TRBJ2-3,TGCGCCAGCAGCCAAGCTCGGGGGATAAACACAGATACGCAGTATTTT,CASSQARGINTDTQYF
NA,NA,TRBV7-9,TRBJ2-1,TGTGCCAGCCTAGGGGGTGAGAATGAGCAGTTCTTC,CASLGGENEQFF
NA,NA,TRBV6-5,TRBJ2-7,TGTGCCAGCTCCGGAGGGGCCTACGAGCAGTACTTC,CASSGGAYEQYF
TRBD2,NA,TRBV29-1,TRBJ2-1,TGCAGCGCCCGACTAGCGGGTTCCTACAATGAGCAGTTCTTC,CSARLAGSYNEQFF
NA,NA,TRBV7-2,TRBJ1-1,TGTGCCAGCAGCTTATTTGACGGGGAAGCTTTCTTT,CASSLFDGEAFF
NA,NA,TRBV1,TRBJ1-2,TGCACCAGAGTAATCGTCCGGGAGCTCAAAGTGGGAGGCTACGCCTTC,CTRVIVRELKVGGYAF
TRBD1,NA,TRBV15,TRBJ2-2,TGTGCCACCAGAATGGAACCGTTGGGACAGTTGGGAAACACCGGGGAGCTGTTTTTT,CATRMEPLGQLGNTGELFF
NA,NA,TRBV7-9,TRBJ1-1,TGTGCCAGCAGCTTAGCGGTACACCAGAACACTGAAGCTTTCTTT,CASSLAVHQNTEAFF
TRBD1,NA,TRBV5-8,TRBJ1-4,TGTGCCAGCAACCGGGACAGAAATGAAAAACTGTTTTTT,CASNRDRNEKLFF
TRBD2,NA,TRBV27,TRBJ2-5,TGTGCCAGCAGTTTAGGGGGACTAGCGGGGGGCCAAGAGACCCAGTACTTC,CASSLGGLAGGQETQYF
TRBD1,NA,TRBV10-1,TRBJ1-5,TGCGCCCATTCTCCCGGACAGGGGGCAATAGGCAATCAGCCCCAGCATTTT,CAHSPGQGAIGNQPQHF
TRBD1,NA,TRBV6-1,TRBJ1-1,TGTGCCAGCAGTGGGAGGGGGACAGGGCTGAACACTGAAGCTTTCTTT,CASSGRGTGLNTEAFF
NA,NA,TRBV7-2,TRBJ2-2,TGTGCCAGCAGCTTAGAAGCGGGCCCCCTGAACACCGGGGAGCTGTTTTTT,CASSLEAGPLNTGELFF
NA,NA,TRBV30,TRBJ1-2,TGTGCCTGGAACCGGCCTAGGAACTATGGCTACACCTTC,CAWNRPRNYGYTF
TRBD2,NA,TRBV28,TRBJ2-7,TGTGCCAGCAGTTCCCAGCGGGAGGTATCCGAGCAGTACTTC,CASSSQREVSEQYF
NA,NA,TRBV19,TRBJ2-6,TGTGCCAGTAGTTCGCCGACTCTCTCTGGGGCCAACGTCCTGACTTTC,CASSSPTLSGANVLTF
NA,NA,TRBV29-1,TRBJ2-3,TGCAGCGTTGAAGGTGAACTTAGCACAGATACGCAGTATTTT,CSVEGELSTDTQYF
NA,NA,TRBV28,TRBJ1-3,TGTGCCAGCAGCAGCGGTCGAAACACCATATATTTT,CASSSGRNTIYF
NA,NA,TRBV5-4,TRBJ2-5,TGTGCCAGCACGGCGGGATACCAAGAGACCCAGTACTTC,CASTAGYQETQYF
NA,NA,TRBV5-1,TRBJ2-4,TGCGCCAGCAGCTTGGCGTTAGCCAAAAACATTCAGTACTTC,CASSLALAKNIQYF
NA,NA,TRBV18,TRBJ2-7,TGTGCCAGCTCACCTCCCGGAGAGCAATACGAGCAGTACTTC,CASSPPGEQYEQYF
NA,NA,TRBV20-1,TRBJ2-7,TGCAGTTCAGTCTCCTACGAGCAGTACTTC,CSSVSYEQYF
TRBD1,NA,TRBV28,TRBJ1-1,TGTGCCACCACCCGCGGGACAGGTTTT,CATTRGTGF
TRBD1,NA,TRBV6-6,TRBJ1-1,TGTGCCAGCAGTTTCACAGGGGAGGCTGAAGCTTTCTTT,CASSFTGEAEAFF
NA,NA,TRBV5-1,TRBJ2-3,TGCGCCAGCAGACGAGGGGGGGCAGATACGCAGTATTTT,CASRRGGADTQYF
TRBD2,NA,TRBV29-1,TRBJ2-7,TGCAGCTTCTCCCAGGGACTAGCGGGACGGGCGGGGGCGTACGAGCAGTACTTC,CSFSQGLAGRAGAYEQYF
TRBD2,NA,TRBV9,TRBJ2-5,TGTGCCAGCAGCGTAGGGGGACTAGCGGGGGGGCGCCAAGAGACCCAGTACTTC,CASSVGGLAGGRQETQYF
TRBD1,NA,TRBV2,TRBJ1-1,TGTGCCAGCAGTGACGCCTCAGGGGGCCGTACTGAAGCTTTCTTT,CASSDASGGRTEAFF
NA,NA,TRBV11-2,TRBJ2-7,TGTGCCAGCACCCCCGACGGGATTCGCTACGAGCAGTACTTC,CASTPDGIRYEQYF
NA,NA,TRBV4-1,TRBJ2-7,TGCGCCAGCAGCCAAGAGGGGGGTGCGGGAATCACCTACGAGCAGTACTTC,CASSQEGGAGITYEQYF
TRBD2,NA,TRBV28,TRBJ2-7,TGTGCCAGGATCACTAGCGGGAGTACCCACGAGCAGTACTTC,CARITSGSTHEQYF
TRBD1,medium-sized,TRBV7-9,TRBJ1-3,TGTGCCAGCACCCAGGGGGATCTCTCTGGAAACACCATATATTTT,CASTQGDLSGNTIYF
TRBD2,NA,TRBV10-3,TRBJ2-7,TGTGCCATCAGGGGGACTAGCGGGAGAGATAGGTACGAGCAGTACTTC,CAIRGTSGRDRYEQYF
NA,NA,TRBV4-1,TRBJ2-7,TGCGCCAGCAGCCCTACTACCCGGAGATTTTCCGCCTACGAGCAGTACTTC,CASSPTTRRFSAYEQYF
TRBD2,NA,TRBV27,TRBJ2-3,TGTGCCAGCAGTTTATACGTAGCGGGGGGTACAGATACGCAGTATTTT,CASSLYVAGGTDTQYF
TRBD1,NA,TRBV4-1,TRBJ1-1,TGCGCCAGCAGCCAAGAAGGCGGACAGGACCCCTTGAACACTGAAGCTTTCTTT,CASSQEGGQDPLNTEAFF